Shown below are 9 T cell receptor beta chains from a single sample sequenced in a study of CD8+ T cells in alopecia areata. Treatment described: oral pan-JAK inhibitor, 5-10 mg twice daily. Reverse transcription of extracted RNA yielded cDNA, which provided the sequencing template. Data came from immunoSEQ multiplex PCR; TCRdb stores just in-frame clones and leaves some out. The sample includes under 250,000 clones, under 70% of them seen just once. Sequenced here: CD4+ T cells sorted from blood, sampled at approximately week 44, from a patient treated with tofacitinib. Every receptor here comes from a human donor with alopecia areata.

CDR3 sequence (DNA): TGCGCCAGCAGCCAAGTAGGGATGAATGGCTACACCTTC. It is translated as CASSQVGMNGYTF. The chain couples TRBV4-1 to TRBJ1-2; no firm D call. V was cut by 1 base and J by 6 bases, with 9 bases left in between. Per germline, CDR1 MGHRA and CDR2 YSYEKL. The CDR3 has 13 amino acids.

The chain recombines TRBV6-5 with TRBJ2-2; D is uncertain. V lost 2 bases and J 6 bases, leaving 4 bases between the germline ends. Looked up from germline, CDR1 is MNHEY and CDR2 is SVGAGI. The CDR3 has 12 residues. The CDR3 sequence: CASSYRAGELFF. Here the CDR3 DNA reads TGTGCCAGCAGTTACAGGGCCGGGGAGCTGTTTTTT.

V is TRBV27 and J is TRBJ2-7, with D perhaps TRBD1 (6 bases). The V gene's germline CDR1 is MNHEY and CDR2 SMNVEV (reference sequence). Trimming removed 4 bases at V and 2 bases at J, with 12 bases between. The CDR3 extends over 14 amino acids. The CDR3 spells CASSSSGQAYEQYF. DNA of the CDR3: TGTGCCAGCAGTTCATCGGGACAAGCCTACGAGCAGTACTTC.

This clone was seen more than once but under ten times. The CDR3 sequence: CASSPGAGEAFF. The CDR3 DNA reads TGCGCCAGCAGCCCGGGGGCAGGGGAAGCTTTCTTT. The chain uses TRBV4-3 and TRBJ1-1, with a possible D match to TRBD1 (6 bases). Germline V gene sequence: CDR1 LGHNA, CDR2 YSLEER. Trimming took off 4 bases at V and 8 bases at J, with 11 bases between the two ends. The CDR3 loop spans 12 amino acids.

This clone showed up just a few times. This chain links TRBV29-1 with TRBJ1-2; TRBD1 agrees at 9 bases. Trimming removed 4 bases from V and 4 bases from J; junction bases left unmatched: 16. The germline gives CDR1 SQVTM, CDR2 ANQGSEA. This CDR3 is built from 17 residues. The CDR3 DNA follows: TGCAGCGTTGGCCTCGACGGGACAGGGACCCAGATCTATGGCTACACCTTC. It is translated as CSVGLDGTGTQIYGYTF.

This clone occurred a few times. V and J are TRBV7-2 and TRBJ1-2; D perhaps matches TRBD1 (6 bases). Trimming removed 5 bases at V and 8 bases at J, with 27 bases between. The CDR3 has 17 residues. Germline V gene lookup returns CDR1 SGHTA and CDR2 FQGNSA. The CDR3 DNA reads TGTGCCAGCAGCCCGGGACAAGTTGGGCGGGACGCTTACGGCTACACCTTC. Its protein is CASSPGQVGRDAYGYTF.

The genes are TRBV5-1 and TRBJ1-2; TRBD1 might be the D (5 bases). Germline CDR1 SGHRS, CDR2 YFSETQ. V was trimmed by 0 bases and J by 2 bases, leaving 8 bases between them. This CDR3 region has 14 residues. This chain's CDR3 is CASSLEAGNYGYTF. CDR3 sequence (DNA): TGCGCCAGCAGCTTGGAAGCAGGGAACTATGGCTACACCTTC.

This clone was detected a few times. This chain connects TRBV14 to TRBJ1-1; 7 bases are a match to TRBD1. The CDR3 is 15 residues long. V lost 1 base and J lost 4; bases outside the gene matches: 6. Germline V lookup: CDR1 SGHDN, CDR2 FVKESK. CDR3 region: CASSQGRGGITEAFF. The CDR3 DNA reads as TGTGCCAGCAGCCAAGGCAGGGGGGGAATCACTGAAGCTTTCTTT.

The V gene is TRBV7-9, the J gene TRBJ2-4; no clear D. This CDR3 comprises 15 residues. Trimming cost V 4 bases and J 5 bases, with 15 bases left between them. Germline V gene lookup returns CDR1 SEHNR and CDR2 FQNEAQ (reference sequence). CDR3 nucleotides: TGTGCCAGCAGCTCCCAAGGATCGGTACAAAACATTCAGTACTTC. This translates into CASSSQGSVQNIQYF.